Below are 8 T cell receptor beta chains sequenced from a single sample in a study of blood T cell repertoires in COVID-19. Sequencing was performed with immunoSEQ multiplex PCR; in TCRdb, only in-frame clones are kept and a portion is missing. The table shows around 63,000 clones, with roughly 90% occurring only once. The sequencing input was peripheral blood. These receptor sequences come from a woman of 80 years or more with acute or convalescent COVID-19.

The gene calls are TRBV5-5 and TRBJ1-6; no clear D. The CDR3 extends over 15 amino acids. The V end was cut by 4 bases, the J end by 6 bases, with 14 bases between. CDR1 SGHKS and CDR2 YYEKEE come from the germline V gene (reference sequence). Written as DNA, the CDR3 is TGTGCCAGCAGCCCCCGAGCCCATCCTAATTCACCCCTCCACTTT. This codes for CASSPRAHPNSPLHF.

Here the CDR3 DNA reads TGTGCCAGCAGCAAACGAGAGGAGACAGGCCTTTCCTACGAGCAGTACTTC. Translation gives CASSKREETGLSYEQYF. The chain carries TRBV21-1 and TRBJ2-7; the table's D call TRBD1 went unverified against the DNA. TRBV21-1 is termed a pseudogene. The CDR3 has 17 residues.

The chain links TRBV5-4 to TRBJ2-5; 8 nucleotides align to TRBD1. The CDR3 has 14 amino acids. V trimming: 3 bases; J trimming: 4 bases; junction bases outside the gene matches: 5. Looked up from germline, CDR1 is SGHNT and CDR2 is YYREEE (reference sequence). CDR3 region: CASSSRTGRETQYF. The CDR3 DNA follows: TGTGCCAGCAGCTCGAGGACAGGGAGAGAGACCCAGTACTTC.

The genes are TRBV10-3 and TRBJ1-5; 7 bases fit TRBD1. Germline V gene sequence: CDR1 ENHRY, CDR2 SYGVKD. Trimming at V came to 6 bases and at J to 7 bases, leaving 6 bases not matched to a gene. CDR3 length: 13 residues. In DNA form, the CDR3 reads TGTGCCATCAGCGGGACAGAGAGACAGCCCCAGCATTTT. Translated: CAISGTERQPQHF.

The chain is built from TRBV6-1 and TRBJ2-3; 7 bases are a match to TRBD2. J gave up 2 bases and V 1 base, and 9 bases lay outside the gene matches. Germline lookup yields CDR1 MNHNS and CDR2 SASEGT. The CDR3 covers 17 residues. The CDR3, as DNA: TGTGCCAGCAGTGAAGTCCACCCGGCGGGGGTCACAGATACGCAGTATTTT. Translation: CASSEVHPAGVTDTQYF.

J is TRBJ2-1 and V is TRBV27, with D perhaps matching TRBD1 (5 bases). The germline V gene has CDR1 MNHEY and CDR2 SMNVEV (reference sequence). V lost 2 bases, J lost 3 bases, and 11 bases lay in between. CDR3 length: 15 residues. In nucleotides, the CDR3 is TGTGCCAGCAGTTTAGGCAGGGTCCTCTACAATGAGCAGTTCTTC. Translating gives CASSLGRVLYNEQFF.

This sequence joins TRBV7-2 and TRBJ1-1; tentative D call: TRBD1 (6 bases). Germline CDR1 and CDR2: SGHTA and FQGNSA. This CDR3 contains 12 residues. V dropped 6 bases and J dropped 7 bases, with 12 bases sitting between them. CDR3 in DNA: TGTGCCAGCAGGCTACAGGGCCTTGAAGCTTTCTTT. Protein: CASRLQGLEAFF.

The gene calls are TRBV15 and TRBJ2-7; 7 nucleotides line up with TRBD2. The CDR3 is made up of 15 amino acids. Germline-derived CDR1 and CDR2 are LNHNV and YYDKDF (reference sequence). Losses at the gene ends were 1 base for V and 3 bases for J; bases not matched to a gene: 6. Here the CDR3 DNA reads TGTGCCACCAGCAGAGTGTCCGGGGGGTACTACGAGCAGTACTTC. Its protein product is CATSRVSGGYYEQYF.